This is a list of T cell receptor beta chains from one sample in a study of Graves' ophthalmopathy and Graves' hyperthyroidism. MiXCR, run by TCRdb on the multiplex PCR reads, gives a single entry per CDR3 protein. This sample has around 1.1 million distinct CDR3 sequences, with 35% to 45% found just once. Sequences were obtained from peripheral blood or thyroid tissue (not recorded which). The origin of the receptors is an adult man with Graves' hyperthyroidism. Each CDR3 is given with its conserved first and last residue. D genes are given only for firm matches. Where a row states a size, it is once, few, many or the class of an expanded clone; other rows omit it.

abundance | j_gene | d_gene | v_gene | CDR3aa | CDR3nt
many | TRBJ1-4 | . | TRBV29-1 | CSVEGWASEKLFF | TGCAGCGTTGAAGGCTGGGCCTCGGAAAAACTGTTTTTT
many | TRBJ1-1 | . | TRBV19 | CASSIDRDTEAFF | TGTGCCAGTAGTATAGACCGGGACACTGAAGCTTTCTTT
many | TRBJ2-7 | . | TRBV20-1 | CSARDRRAYEQYF | TGCAGTGCTAGAGATAGGAGGGCTTACGAGCAGTACTTC
. | TRBJ2-5 | TRBD1 | TRBV12-3/TRBV12-4 | CASSFGVRGQLETQYF | TGTGCCAGCAGTTTCGGGGTCAGGGGGCAATTAGAGACCCAGTACTTC
. | TRBJ1-5 | . | TRBV12-3/TRBV12-4 | CASSLGHINQPQHF | TGTGCCAGCAGCTTGGGACACATCAATCAGCCCCAGCATTTT
. | TRBJ2-2 | . | TRBV12-3/TRBV12-4 | CASLTGDTGELFF | TGTGCCAGCTTGACTGGGGACACCGGGGAGCTGTTTTTT
many | TRBJ1-1 | . | TRBV15 | CATSRDRYANTEAFF | TGTGCCACCAGCAGAGATAGGTACGCGAACACTGAAGCTTTCTTT
once | TRBJ1-5 | . | TRBV20-1 | CSAGAGRRETQHF | TGCAGTGCCGGAGCGGGAAGGAGGGAGACCCAGCATTTT
many | TRBJ1-1 | . | TRBV12-3/TRBV12-4 | CASSLGWTENTEAFF | TGTGCCAGCAGTTTAGGCTGGACAGAGAACACTGAAGCTTTCTTT
many | TRBJ1-2 | . | TRBV7-8 | CASNPSTNYGYTF | TGTGCCAGCAACCCGTCAACTAACTATGGCTACACCTTC
. | TRBJ2-7 | TRBD2 | TRBV10-3 | CASSYDAGLTVEQYF | TGTGCCAGCAGTTACGATGCGGGACTAACGGTCGAGCAGTACTTC
few | TRBJ2-7 | . | TRBV30 | CAWSGGRSYEQYF | TGTGCCTGGAGCGGGGGCAGATCATACGAGCAGTACTTC
. | TRBJ2-7 | TRBD1 | TRBV6-1 | CAISEPHRQGSSYEQYF | TGTGCCATCAGTGAGCCTCACAGACAGGGGAGCTCCTACGAGCAGTACTTC
many | TRBJ2-7 | TRBD1 | TRBV12-3/TRBV12-4 | CASAPGQGTYEQYF | TGTGCCAGCGCGCCGGGACAGGGCACCTACGAGCAGTACTTC
. | TRBJ1-5 | . | TRBV7-2 | CASSGAGGLGSNQPQHF | TGTGCCAGCAGCGGGGCGGGAGGGCTTGGTAGCAATCAGCCCCAGCATTTT
. | TRBJ2-6 | . | TRBV29-1 | CSVEAGPGANVLTF | TGCAGCGTTGAAGCGGGACCCGGGGCCAACGTCCTGACTTTC
many | TRBJ2-7 | . | TRBV7-2 | CASSLVVADDEQYF | TGTGCCAGCAGCTTAGTCGTGGCAGACGACGAGCAGTACTTC
. | TRBJ2-5 | . | TRBV12-3/TRBV12-4 | CASSLLGGAQETQYF | TGTGCCAGCAGTTTACTGGGGGGAGCCCAGGAGACCCAGTACTTC
many | TRBJ2-2 | . | TRBV10-3 | CATRPHGPTGELFF | TGTGCCACACGACCCCACGGCCCCACCGGGGAGCTGTTTTTT
many | TRBJ1-5 | . | TRBV6-2/TRBV6-3 | CASSYYGQPQHF | TGTGCCAGCAGTTACTACGGTCAGCCCCAGCATTTT
. | TRBJ1-6 | . | TRBV7-9 | CASSESPEPFSYNSPLHF | TGCGCCAGCAGCGAAAGCCCCGAGCCCTTCTCCTATAATTCACCCCTCCACTTT
. | TRBJ2-5 | . | TRBV9 | CASNHKGGVGGRETQYF | TGTGCCAGCAACCACAAAGGGGGGGTAGGGGGAAGAGAGACCCAGTACTTC
. | TRBJ1-2 | TRBD1 | TRBV29-1 | CSVGDRGRSF | TGCAGCGTCGGGGACAGGGGGCGTTCCTTC
. | TRBJ1-2 | TRBD1 | TRBV7-2 | CASSPGQRIYGYTF | TGTGCCAGCAGCCCGGGACAGCGGATCTATGGCTACACCTTC
. | TRBJ1-5 | TRBD1 | TRBV7-6 | CASSYYGTGAREPQHF | TGTGCCAGCAGCTATTATGGGACAGGGGCTAGAGAGCCCCAGCATTTT
. | TRBJ2-2 | . | TRBV20-1 | CSAKTWEIGGELFF | TGCAGTGCTAAGACCTGGGAGATTGGCGGGGAGCTGTTTTTT
once | TRBJ2-5 | TRBD2 | TRBV7-9 | CASSFSGGGGTQYF | TGTGCCAGCAGCTTCAGCGGGGGAGGGGGGACCCAGTACTTC
. | TRBJ1-4 | . | TRBV2 | CASSSILARVGERREKLFF | TGTGCCAGCAGCTCGATCTTGGCTCGCGTGGGAGAGAGACGAGAAAAACTGTTTTTT
few | TRBJ2-7 | TRBD2 | TRBV20-1 | CSSDLGGTSTREQYF | TGCAGTTCGGACTTGGGGGGGACTAGCACCCGGGAGCAGTACTTC
. | TRBJ2-5 | . | TRBV9 | CASSNTGWGKETQYF | TGTGCCAGCAGCAACACAGGTTGGGGTAAAGAGACCCAGTACTTC
few | TRBJ1-2 | . | TRBV9 | CASSQGARPASGYTF | TGCGCCAGCAGCCAAGGGGCCCGCCCGGCGTCGGGCTACACCTTC
many | TRBJ2-6 | . | TRBV7-3 | CASSLTRNSGANVLTF | TGTGCCAGCAGCTTAACACGTAACTCTGGGGCCAACGTCCTGACTTTC
many | TRBJ2-7 | . | TRBV29-1 | CSVGRSSYEQYF | TGCAGCGTTGGAAGGAGTTCCTACGAGCAGTACTTC
few | TRBJ2-7 | . | TRBV9 | CASSQGNSAYEQYF | TGTGCCAGCAGCCAAGGGAACAGCGCCTACGAGCAGTACTTC
many | TRBJ1-2 | . | TRBV2 | CASNGRQINYGYTF | TGTGCCAGCAATGGGCGCCAGATTAACTATGGCTACACCTTC
many | TRBJ2-7 | . | TRBV7-2 | CASSSGLLGEQYF | TGTGCCAGCAGCTCCGGACTTCTCGGCGAGCAGTACTTC
many | TRBJ1-1 | . | TRBV20-1 | CSARDREKNTEAFF | TGCAGTGCTAGAGATCGGGAAAAGAACACTGAAGCTTTCTTT
few | TRBJ1-6 | TRBD1 | TRBV12-3/TRBV12-4 | CASRGGDRGRSPLHF | TGTGCCAGCAGGGGGGGGGACAGGGGACGATCACCCCTCCACTTT
. | TRBJ1-3 | . | TRBV25-1 | CAQHFSSGNTIYF | TGTGCTCAGCACTTCAGCTCTGGAAACACCATATATTTT
many | TRBJ1-5 | . | TRBV15 | CATSRVDQPQHF | TGTGCCACCAGCAGAGTAGATCAGCCCCAGCATTTT
few | TRBJ2-5 | TRBD2 | TRBV28 | CASSWGLAENQETQYF | TGTGCCAGCAGTTGGGGACTAGCGGAGAACCAAGAGACCCAGTACTTC
. | TRBJ2-6 | TRBD2 | TRBV7-8 | CASSLLAGRGAGANVLTF | TGTGCCAGCAGCTTATTGGCCGGGCGGGGGGCTGGGGCCAACGTCCTGACTTTC
many | TRBJ1-5 | . | TRBV24-1 | CATGPGISNQPQHF | TGTGCCACCGGCCCGGGGATCAGCAATCAGCCCCAGCATTTT
. | TRBJ1-2 | . | TRBV19 | CASSTERANYGYTF | TGTGCCAGTAGTACGGAACGAGCTAACTATGGCTACACCTTC
many | TRBJ2-2 | . | TRBV15 | CATSRDRRGAYTGELFF | TGTGCCACCAGCAGAGACCGCCGGGGGGCCTACACCGGGGAGCTGTTTTTT
many | TRBJ2-2 | TRBD2 | TRBV29-1 | CSVERVGGGATGELFF | TGCAGCGTTGAGCGCGTTGGCGGGGGGGCCACCGGGGAGCTGTTTTTT
. | TRBJ2-5 | . | TRBV19 | CASSLGRRAQYF | TGTGCCAGCAGTTTGGGAAGGCGGGCCCAGTACTTC
. | TRBJ1-1 | . | TRBV5-1 | CASSWRGDGSNTEAFF | TGCGCCAGCAGCTGGCGGGGGGATGGTTCGAACACTGAAGCTTTCTTT
. | TRBJ1-5 | TRBD1 | TRBV5-8 | CASSTRGQGTFGNQPQHF | TGTGCCAGCAGCACCCGGGGACAGGGGACGTTTGGAAATCAGCCCCAGCATTTT
many | TRBJ2-2 | TRBD1 | TRBV24-1 | CATSVAGTGFVGELFF | TGTGCCACCAGTGTCGCCGGGACAGGGTTCGTCGGGGAGCTGTTTTTT
many | TRBJ2-6 | . | TRBV6-2/TRBV6-3 | CASSGGVLTF | TGTGCCAGCAGTGGTGGCGTCCTGACTTTC
few | TRBJ1-4 | . | TRBV4-2 | CASSQVGGSNEKLFF | TGTGCCAGCAGCCAAGTGGGGGGGTCTAATGAAAAACTGTTTTTT
few | TRBJ2-5 | . | TRBV28 | CASSLQGAVRETQYF | TGTGCCAGCAGTTTACAAGGGGCAGTAAGAGAGACCCAGTACTTC